Here is one TCR beta chain with its context. What antigen it recognizes has not been identified. Base qualities were left out, and no much larger clone turns up one base away. This entry comes from a study of blood T cell repertoires in COVID-19 (dated by TCRdb to the early 2020s). As for the study more broadly: Recovered participants in ImmuneRACE Cohort 3 were defined as having two consecutive negative NP/OP PCR tests, clearance from a healthcare professional, or resolution of symptoms. Samples from collaborators originated in the United States, Italy and Spain and spanned both the acute and convalescent phases of COVID-19. The material from the prospective study consisted of cDNA or gDNA derived from T cells, B-cell-depleted T cells, or PBMCs. Deeply sampled blood TCRbeta repertoires from subjects exposed to, actively infected with, or recovered from COVID-19 were included in the dataset. The repertoires were released in a freely available public database intended as a resource for research on the immune response to SARS-CoV-2. Samples came from the ongoing ImmuneRACE study (first 160 participants) plus 1,254 subjects from 6 global collaborators. A de-identified subject ID, COVID-19 status, age in years and sex were almost always included in the sample metadata. Where HLA class I and class II types were available, the types were taken from metadata supplied by the sample provider, not from assay-based typing. The paper's findings and limits, for the study overall: How much clinical and demographic metadata was included differed by source and by participant, and the metadata was provided uncurated.

The immunoSEQ Assay, a bias-controlled multiplex PCR, was used to amplify TCRbeta CDR3 regions from genomic DNA. The original pipeline was this. Within the assay, amplification of reference gene primers was used to estimate how many nucleated cells each sample contained. Sequence reads were collapsed and filtered to measure the absolute abundance of every unique TCRbeta CDR3 rearrangement. For each sample, productive Simpson clonality was calculated as the square root of Simpson's diversity index across productive rearrangements. Held by TCRdb, this immuneACCESS table contains in-frame sequences only and omits some clones. Under half of the omission traces to an unresolved V gene where checked; the cause of the rest is unknown. That table gives V, J and clone size, and the DNA gave D and trimming. The sample table holds about 210,000 clones, of which roughly 84% were seen once. The ten largest clones capture around 7% of the sample.

The V and J ends are trimmed by 4 bases and 11 bases, leaving 11 bases between them. Reading from cysteine to phenylalanine, the CDR3 counts 12 amino acids. This entry keeps only the CDR3 DNA: 36 bases, framed from base 1. Reading the germline V gene gives CDR1 SNHLY and CDR2 FYNNEI. In the prospective study, participants were roughly 18 to 89 years old, resided in fewer than 25 geographic areas of the United States, and were enrolled through a virtual design. In the prospective study, participants were assigned to cohorts based on the clinical history participants reported in a screening survey and a study questionnaire. Mobile phlebotomists in the prospective study collected whole blood, serum and a nasopharyngeal or oropharyngeal swab from every participant. Prospective study participants could optionally give additional blood draws and questionnaires over a roughly two-month period. Before DNA extraction, prospective study blood samples were shipped either frozen or at room temperature.

Sequencing input: PBMCs or T cells enriched from blood (not recorded which). The sequence is built from TRBV2 and TRBJ1-4; a confident D gene designation cannot be given. The clonotype comes from a man aged 25-45 years in a cohort exposed to, infected with or recovered from COVID-19 (not recorded which). This receptor carries the CDR3 CASSGRPRKLFF. The DNA is TGTGCCAGCAGTGGACGCCCTAGGAAACTGTTTTTT.